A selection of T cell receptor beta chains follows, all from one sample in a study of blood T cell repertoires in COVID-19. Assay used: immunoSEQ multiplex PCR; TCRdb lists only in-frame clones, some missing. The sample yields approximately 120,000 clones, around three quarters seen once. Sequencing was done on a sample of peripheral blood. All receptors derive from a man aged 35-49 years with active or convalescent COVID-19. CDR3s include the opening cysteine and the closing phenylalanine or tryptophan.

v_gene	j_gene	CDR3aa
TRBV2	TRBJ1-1	CASSTQTGQPNTEAFF
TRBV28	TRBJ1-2	CASRQTPGTGKVGYTF
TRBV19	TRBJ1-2	CASSATGTTNYGYTF
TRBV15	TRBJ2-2	CATSREGNRDTGELFF
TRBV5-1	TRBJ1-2	CASSPGGATYGYTF
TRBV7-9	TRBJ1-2	CASSLGPLDNGYTF
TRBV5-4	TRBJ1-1	CASSLARANTEAFF
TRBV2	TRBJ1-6	CASSEVGHLSSYNSPLHF
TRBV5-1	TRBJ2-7	CASSLGRSSGEQYF
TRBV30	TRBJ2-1	CAWSRGEGSYNEQFF
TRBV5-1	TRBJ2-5	CASSFEGAPQAEETQYF
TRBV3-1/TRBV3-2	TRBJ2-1	CASEASGGYNEQFF
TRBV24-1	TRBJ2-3	CATSVPRQGRDTQYF
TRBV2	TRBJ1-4	CASRRSGGPAFF
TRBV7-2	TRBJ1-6	CASSSSRTVKHSPLHF
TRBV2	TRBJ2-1	CASSEVVADNEQFF
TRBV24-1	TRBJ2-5	CATQGADTPLETQYF
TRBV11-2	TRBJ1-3	CASSSLTRTSGNTIYF
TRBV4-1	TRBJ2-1	CASSQERLAGKEFF
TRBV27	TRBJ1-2	CASSMTGGYYGYTF
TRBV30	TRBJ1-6	CAWSFGTEHNSPLHF
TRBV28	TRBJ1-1	CASSSGGMNTEAFF
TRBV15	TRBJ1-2	CATSRVAGSGYTF
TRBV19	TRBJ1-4	CASRGGANNEKLFF
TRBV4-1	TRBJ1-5	CASSQPVQGSNQPQHF
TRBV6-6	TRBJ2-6	CASNPGGLGGANVLTF
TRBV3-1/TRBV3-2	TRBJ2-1	CASSPMARNEQFF
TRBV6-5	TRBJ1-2	CASSYGLGLNYGYTF
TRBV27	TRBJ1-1	CATRQGNTEAFF
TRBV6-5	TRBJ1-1	CASLAPMNTEAFF
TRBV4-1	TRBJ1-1	CASSLHLRGMNTEAFF
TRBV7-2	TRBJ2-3	CASSLGGGLTDTQYF
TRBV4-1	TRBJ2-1	CASSLTPIGVSSYNEQFF
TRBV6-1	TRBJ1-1	CASSELWTNMNTEAFF
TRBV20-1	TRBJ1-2	CSASPIDGYTF
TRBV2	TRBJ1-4	CASSSLATNEKLFF
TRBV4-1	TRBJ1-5	CASSRNPQASNQPQHF
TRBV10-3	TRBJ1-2	CAISGTGDGSYTF
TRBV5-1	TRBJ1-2	CASSLRQGNNYGYTF
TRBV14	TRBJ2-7	CASSHGLFSGTHYEQYF